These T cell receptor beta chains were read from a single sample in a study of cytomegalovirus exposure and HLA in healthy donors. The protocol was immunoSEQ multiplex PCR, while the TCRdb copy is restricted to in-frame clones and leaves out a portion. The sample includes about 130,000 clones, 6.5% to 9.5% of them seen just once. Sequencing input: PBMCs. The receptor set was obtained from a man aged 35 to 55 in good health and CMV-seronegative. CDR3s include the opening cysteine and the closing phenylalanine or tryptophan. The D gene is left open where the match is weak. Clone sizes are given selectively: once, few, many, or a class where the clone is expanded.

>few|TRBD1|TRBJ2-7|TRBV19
CASSGTASYEQYF
TGTGCCAGTTCCGGGACAGCCTCCTACGAGCAGTACTTC
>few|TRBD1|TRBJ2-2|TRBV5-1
CASSVGQGFPGELFF
TGCGCCAGCAGCGTGGGACAGGGTTTTCCCGGGGAGCTGTTTTTT
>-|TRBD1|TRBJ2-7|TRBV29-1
CSVEDWGQGGSYEQYF
TGCAGCGTTGAAGATTGGGGACAGGGAGGGTCCTACGAGCAGTACTTC
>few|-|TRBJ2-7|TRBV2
CASSERLEPYEQYF
TGTGCCAGCAGTGAACGGCTAGAGCCCTACGAGCAGTACTTC
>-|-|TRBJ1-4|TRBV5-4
CASSPFRGGEKLFF
TGTGCCAGCAGCCCATTCCGGGGGGGTGAAAAACTGTTTTTT
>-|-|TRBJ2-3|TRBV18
CASSGGRRTDTQYF
TGTGCCAGCTCAGGCGGAAGGCGCACAGATACGCAGTATTTT
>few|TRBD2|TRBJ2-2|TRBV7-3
CASSLGLAGATGELFF
TGTGCCAGCAGCTTAGGCCTAGCGGGGGCCACCGGGGAGCTGTTTTTT
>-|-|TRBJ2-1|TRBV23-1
CASSQPYLRRGQFF
TGCGCCAGCAGTCAACCCTATCTAAGGCGGGGGCAGTTCTTC
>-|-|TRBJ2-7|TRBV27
CASRSQQGYEQYF
TGTGCCAGCAGGTCCCAACAGGGCTACGAGCAGTACTTC
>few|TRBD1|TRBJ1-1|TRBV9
CASSETGGRTEAFF
TGTGCCAGCAGCGAGACAGGGGGCAGGACTGAAGCTTTCTTT
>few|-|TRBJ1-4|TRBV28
CASYNRAQEKLFF
TGTGCCAGCTATAACAGGGCCCAAGAAAAACTGTTTTTT
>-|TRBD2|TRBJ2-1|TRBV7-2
CASSSSGGMYNEQFF
TGTGCCAGCAGCTCTAGCGGGGGGATGTACAATGAGCAGTTCTTC
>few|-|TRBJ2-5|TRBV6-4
CASRTWWQGSQETQYF
TGTGCCAGCAGGACCTGGTGGCAGGGGTCCCAAGAGACCCAGTACTTC
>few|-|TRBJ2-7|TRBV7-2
CASSRFSYEQYF
TGTGCCAGCAGCCGCTTTTCCTACGAGCAGTACTTC
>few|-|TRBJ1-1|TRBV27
CASSLLTGTEAFF
TGTGCCAGCAGTTTATTGACCGGGACTGAAGCTTTCTTT
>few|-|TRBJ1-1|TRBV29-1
CSVSEGDRTEAFF
TGCAGCGTTTCCGAGGGGGACCGCACTGAAGCTTTCTTT
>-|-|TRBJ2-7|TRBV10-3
CAISPAGESSYEQYF
TGTGCCATCAGTCCGGCAGGGGAAAGCTCCTACGAGCAGTACTTC
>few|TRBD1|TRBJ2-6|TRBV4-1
CASSQGRGQGPSGANVLTF
TGCGCCAGCAGCCAAGGACGGGGACAGGGCCCCTCTGGGGCCAACGTCCTGACTTTC
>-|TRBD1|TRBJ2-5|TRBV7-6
CASSLYDRGQETQYF
TGTGCCAGCAGCCTCTACGACAGGGGGCAAGAGACCCAGTACTTC
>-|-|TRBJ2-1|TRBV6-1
CASRRPQGDEQFF
TGTGCCAGCAGACGCCCCCAGGGTGATGAGCAGTTCTTC
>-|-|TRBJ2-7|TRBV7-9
CASSPPDRSSYEQYF
TGTGCCAGCAGCCCCCCCGACAGATCCTCCTACGAGCAGTACTTC
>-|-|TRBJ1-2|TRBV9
CASSSTLLAQYGYTF
TGTGCCAGCAGCTCAACCCTCCTGGCCCAGTATGGCTACACCTTC
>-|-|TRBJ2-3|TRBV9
CASSRSGPSTDTQYF
TGTGCCAGCAGTCGTAGCGGTCCTAGCACAGATACGCAGTATTTT
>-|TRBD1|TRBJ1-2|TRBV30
CAWSVQGSGGYTF
TGTGCCTGGAGTGTACAGGGGTCCGGCGGCTACACCTTC
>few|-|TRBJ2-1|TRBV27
CATSSGEYNEQFF
TGTGCCACCTCCTCAGGGGAGTACAATGAGCAGTTCTTC
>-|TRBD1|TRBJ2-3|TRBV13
CASAGQGANTDTQYF
TGTGCCAGCGCCGGACAGGGGGCCAACACAGATACGCAGTATTTT
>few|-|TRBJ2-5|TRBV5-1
CASSPRGGRQETQYF
TGCGCCAGCAGCCCAAGGGGGGGGAGGCAAGAGACCCAGTACTTC
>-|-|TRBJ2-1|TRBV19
CAGGDYEQFF
TGTGCCGGAGGGGATTATGAGCAGTTCTTC
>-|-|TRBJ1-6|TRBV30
CAWSLVAGGDSPLHF
TGTGCCTGGAGTTTGGTTGCCGGAGGCGATTCACCCCTCCACTTT
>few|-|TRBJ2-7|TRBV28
CASSFAYEQYF
TGTGCCAGCAGTTTCGCCTACGAGCAGTACTTC
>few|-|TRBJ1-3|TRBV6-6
CANSSDFSGNTIYF
TGTGCCAACTCTTCAGACTTCTCTGGAAACACCATATATTTT
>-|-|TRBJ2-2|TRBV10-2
CATSGQGNTGELFF
TGCGCCACCTCCGGTCAGGGGAACACCGGGGAGCTGTTTTTT
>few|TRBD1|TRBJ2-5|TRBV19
CASSTGTGVETQYF
TGTGCCAGTAGTACCGGGACAGGGGTAGAGACCCAGTACTTC
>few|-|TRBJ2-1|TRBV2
CANQIGANYNEQFF
TGTGCCAATCAAATTGGGGCTAACTACAATGAGCAGTTCTTC
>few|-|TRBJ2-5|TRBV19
CVSSISRDETQYF
TGTGTCAGTAGTATATCCAGGGATGAGACCCAGTACTTC
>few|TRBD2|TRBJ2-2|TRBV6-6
CASSPFQRGGFGELFF
TGTGCCAGCAGTCCCTTCCAGCGGGGGGGCTTCGGGGAGCTGTTTTTT
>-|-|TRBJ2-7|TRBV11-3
CASSPHLGTSWSEQYF
TGTGCCAGCAGCCCACATTTAGGGACAAGTTGGTCCGAGCAGTACTTC
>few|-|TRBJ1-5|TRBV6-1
CASREVVGNQPQHF
TGTGCCAGCAGGGAGGTAGTCGGCAATCAGCCCCAGCATTTT
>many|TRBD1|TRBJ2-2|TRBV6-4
CASSDSSGGTGELFF
TGTGCCAGCAGTGACTCGTCAGGGGGCACCGGGGAGCTGTTTTTT